This T cell receptor (beta chain) was captured by sequencing in a study of blood T cells in healthy people across ages. Deletions cut 1 base from V and 4 bases from J, with 10 bases between. Germline V gives CDR1 LNHDA, CDR2 SQIVND (reference sequence). This CDR3 has 14 amino acids. This clonotype was seen more than once but under ten times. Its matching antigen is unknown. Notes on the study in general: Donor CMV status was unknown, possibly confounding expanded clonotype changes. More naive CD4+ cells and higher diversity marked long-lived donors relative to aged donors. Calculation of diversity from one million T cells yielded estimates considered to be underestimates.

It was with a sample-barcoded 5' primer and a J-beta primer mix that a second PCR of roughly 7 to 12 cycles was run. Sequencing recovered at least 3 million CDR3-containing paired-end reads from each sample. TCRdb used MiXCR to reprocess the 5' RACE reads, holding one entry per CDR3 protein. The sample lists more than 800,000 distinct CDR3 sequences; under 35% were seen once. This TCR derives from a woman older than 75 in good health. The sample consisted of blood. The chain combines TRBV19 with TRBJ1-2; D perhaps matches TRBD1 (6 bases). The CDR3 sequence is CASSIAEGGYGYTF. DNA of the CDR3: TGTGCCAGTAGTATAGCTGAGGGGGGCTATGGCTACACCTTC.